One TCR beta chain is described in this entry. PCR was performed using 60 Vbeta and 13 Jbeta primers. Libraries were prepared by immunoSEQ multiplex PCR; TCRdb keeps only in-frame clonotypes and omits some of them. Seen here are some 65,000 clones, roughly two thirds observed once, and the top ten hold approximately 3%. The sample comes from a study of cytomegalovirus exposure and HLA in healthy donors. Material for sequencing was PBMCs. This TCR came from a man aged 25-40 years in good health and CMV-seronegative.

This chain's CDR3 is CSVAGEVKAKNIQYF. CDR3 sequence (DNA): TGCAGCGTTGCGGGGGAGGTTAAAGCCAAAAACATTCAGTACTTC. The chain recombines TRBV29-1 with TRBJ2-4; possible D gene TRBD2, 6 bases. Germline lookup yields CDR1 SQVTM and CDR2 ANQGSEA. Between the trimmed V and J ends, which lost 4 bases and 0 bases, there was a span of 13 bases. The CDR3 contains 15 residues.